This T cell receptor beta chain was identified during a study of control samples from healthy donors and cancer patients. V lost 1 base to trimming and J lost 8 bases, with 12 bases between them. The germline V gene has CDR1 LGHNT and CDR2 FRNRAP. This CDR3 region has 14 residues. This table comes from immunoSEQ multiplex PCR, and its TCRdb copy is limited to in-frame clones, with some not included. The sample includes 200,000 to 250,000 clones, roughly 94% of them seen just once. Sequencing was carried out using blood. This TCR was recovered from a man in his fifties or sixties in good health. The gene calls are TRBV12-5 and TRBJ2-1; D not certain. The CDR3 coding sequence is TGTGCTAGTGGTTTGGGGGAACGTAGCCATGAGCAGTTCTTC. Translating gives CASGLGERSHEQFF.